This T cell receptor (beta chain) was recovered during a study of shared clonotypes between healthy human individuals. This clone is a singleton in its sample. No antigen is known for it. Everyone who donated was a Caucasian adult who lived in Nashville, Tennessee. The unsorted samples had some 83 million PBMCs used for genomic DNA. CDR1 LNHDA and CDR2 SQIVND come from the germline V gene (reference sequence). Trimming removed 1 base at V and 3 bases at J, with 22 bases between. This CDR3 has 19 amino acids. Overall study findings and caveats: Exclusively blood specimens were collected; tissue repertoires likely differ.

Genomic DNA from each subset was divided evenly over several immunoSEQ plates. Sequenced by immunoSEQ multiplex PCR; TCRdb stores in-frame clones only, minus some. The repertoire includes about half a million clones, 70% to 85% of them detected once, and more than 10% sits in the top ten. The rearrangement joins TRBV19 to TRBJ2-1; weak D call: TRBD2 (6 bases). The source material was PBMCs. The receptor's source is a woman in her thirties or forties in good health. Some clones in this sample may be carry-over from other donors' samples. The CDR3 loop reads CASSIVGGANSIFYNEQFF. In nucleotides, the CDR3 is TGTGCCAGTAGTATAGTGGGGGGTGCTAACTCGATCTTCTACAATGAGCAGTTCTTC.